This TCR beta chain derives from a study of T cell responses to AZD1222 COVID-19 vaccine. Points from the study as a whole: AZD1222 recipients seropositive at baseline numbered only six or seven. Spike-specific TCR breadth and depth both grew after two AZD1222 doses.

Clones were read by immunoSEQ multiplex PCR, and TCRdb kept only the in-frame ones, dropping some. The sample has about 140,000 clones, 90% to 95% seen once; the top ten hold around 3.3%. Pooled together were second doses at about 4 or about 12 weeks. With respect to this clone: The target antigen is unknown.

The CDR3 extends over 16 amino acids. Germline V gives CDR1 MNHEY, CDR2 SMNVEV (reference sequence). The V end lost 3 bases, the J end lost 3 bases, and 17 bases lay between the germline ends. The sequencing here drew on peripheral blood, taken 28 days after the second AZD1222 dose. The clonotype was recovered from an adult who received the AZD1222 COVID-19 vaccine. This sequence joins TRBV27 and TRBJ1-2, with no clear D. CDR3 sequence (DNA): TGTGCCAGCAGTTTGTCTGGCCCCTCCCCACACTATGGCTACACCTTC. Its translation: CASSLSGPSPHYGYTF.